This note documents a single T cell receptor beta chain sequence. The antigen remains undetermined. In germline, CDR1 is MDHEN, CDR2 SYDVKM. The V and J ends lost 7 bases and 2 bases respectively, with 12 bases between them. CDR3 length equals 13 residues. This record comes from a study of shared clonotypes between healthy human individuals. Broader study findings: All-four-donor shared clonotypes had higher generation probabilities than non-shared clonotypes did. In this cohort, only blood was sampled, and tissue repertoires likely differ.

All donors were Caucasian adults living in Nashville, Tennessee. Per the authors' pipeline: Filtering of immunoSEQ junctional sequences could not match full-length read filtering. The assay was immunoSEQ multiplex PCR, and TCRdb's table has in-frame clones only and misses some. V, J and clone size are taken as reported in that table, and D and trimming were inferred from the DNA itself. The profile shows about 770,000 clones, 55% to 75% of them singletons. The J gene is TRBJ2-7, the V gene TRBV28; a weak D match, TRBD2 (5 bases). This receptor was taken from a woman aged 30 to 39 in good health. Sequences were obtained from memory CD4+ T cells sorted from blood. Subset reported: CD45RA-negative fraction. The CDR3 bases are TGTGCCAGCACACGGACGGGAACCTACGAGCAGTACTTC. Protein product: CASTRTGTYEQYF.